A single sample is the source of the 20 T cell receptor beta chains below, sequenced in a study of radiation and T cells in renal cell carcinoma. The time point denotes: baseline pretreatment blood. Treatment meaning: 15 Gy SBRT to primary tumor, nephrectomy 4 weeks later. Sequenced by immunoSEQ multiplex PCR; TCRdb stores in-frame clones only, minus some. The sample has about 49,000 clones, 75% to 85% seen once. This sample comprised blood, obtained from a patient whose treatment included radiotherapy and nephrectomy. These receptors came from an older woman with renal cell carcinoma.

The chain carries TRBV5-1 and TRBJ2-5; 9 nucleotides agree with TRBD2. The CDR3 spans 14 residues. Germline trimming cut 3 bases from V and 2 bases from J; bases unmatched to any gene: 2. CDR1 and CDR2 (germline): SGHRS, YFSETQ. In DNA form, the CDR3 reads TGCGCCAGCAGCTGGGCGGGGGGGCAAGAGACCCAGTACTTC. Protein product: CASSWAGGQETQYF.

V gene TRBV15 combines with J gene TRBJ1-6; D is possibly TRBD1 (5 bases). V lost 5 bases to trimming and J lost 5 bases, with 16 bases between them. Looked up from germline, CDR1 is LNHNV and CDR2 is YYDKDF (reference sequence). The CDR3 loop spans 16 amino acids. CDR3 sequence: CATSAGTDLDNSPLHF. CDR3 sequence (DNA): TGTGCCACCAGCGCCGGGACCGATCTAGATAATTCACCCCTCCACTTT.

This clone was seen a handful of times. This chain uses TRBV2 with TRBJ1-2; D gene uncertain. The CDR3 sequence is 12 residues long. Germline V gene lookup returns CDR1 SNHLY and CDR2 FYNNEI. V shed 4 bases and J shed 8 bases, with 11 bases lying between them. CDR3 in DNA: TGTGCCAGCAGTGCTGGAGTCCGGGGCTACACCTTC. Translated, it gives CASSAGVRGYTF. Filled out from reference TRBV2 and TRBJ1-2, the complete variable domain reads EPEVTQTPSHQVTQMGQEVILRCVPISNHLYFYWYRQILGQKVEFLVSFYNNEISEKSEIFDDQFSVERPDGSNFTLKIRSTKLEDSAMYFCASSAGVRGYTFGSGTRLTVV.

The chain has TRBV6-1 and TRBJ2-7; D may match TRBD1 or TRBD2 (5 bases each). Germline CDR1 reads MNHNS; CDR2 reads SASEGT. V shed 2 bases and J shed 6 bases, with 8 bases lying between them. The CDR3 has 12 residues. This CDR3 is CASSEPGTEQYF. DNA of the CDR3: TGTGCCAGCAGTGAACCGGGGACCGAGCAGTACTTC.

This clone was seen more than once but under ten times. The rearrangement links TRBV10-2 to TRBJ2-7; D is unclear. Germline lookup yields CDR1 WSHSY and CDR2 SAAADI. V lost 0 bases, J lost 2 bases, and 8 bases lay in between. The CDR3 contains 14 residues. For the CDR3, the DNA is TGCGCCAGCAGTGAGTCTGCAGGCCCCTACGAGCAGTACTTC. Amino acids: CASSESAGPYEQYF.

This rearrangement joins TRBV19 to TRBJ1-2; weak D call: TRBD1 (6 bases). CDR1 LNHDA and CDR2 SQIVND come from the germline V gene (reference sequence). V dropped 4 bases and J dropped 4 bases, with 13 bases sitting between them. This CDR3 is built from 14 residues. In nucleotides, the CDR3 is TGTGCCAGTAGTACGGCAGGGGAGCCCTATGGCTACACCTTC. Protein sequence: CASSTAGEPYGYTF.

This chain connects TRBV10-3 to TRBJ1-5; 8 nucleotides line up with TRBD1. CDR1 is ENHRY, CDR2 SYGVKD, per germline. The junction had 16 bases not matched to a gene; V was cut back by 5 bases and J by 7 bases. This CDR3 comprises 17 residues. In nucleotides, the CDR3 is TGTGCCATCAGTCCTGGACAGGGATGGTCCGGAGAACAGCCCCAGCATTTT. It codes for CAISPGQGWSGEQPQHF.

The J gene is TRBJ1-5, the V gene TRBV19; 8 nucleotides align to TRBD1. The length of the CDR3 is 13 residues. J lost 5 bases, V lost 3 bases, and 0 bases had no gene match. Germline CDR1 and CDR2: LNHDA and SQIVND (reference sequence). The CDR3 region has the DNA TGTGCCAGTAGTATGGACAGGGATCAGCCCCAGCATTTT. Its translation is CASSMDRDQPQHF.

CDR3 in amino acids: CASSPLGGTSNTGELFF. In nucleotides, the CDR3 is TGTGCCAGCAGCCCCTTAGGGGGAACCTCCAACACCGGGGAGCTGTTTTTT. The V gene is TRBV5-4, the J gene TRBJ2-2; D may be TRBD1 (6 bases). Germline loops: CDR1 SGHNT, CDR2 YYREEE (reference sequence). Trimming took 4 bases from V and 2 from J, leaving 18 bases between them. This CDR3 is built from 17 residues.

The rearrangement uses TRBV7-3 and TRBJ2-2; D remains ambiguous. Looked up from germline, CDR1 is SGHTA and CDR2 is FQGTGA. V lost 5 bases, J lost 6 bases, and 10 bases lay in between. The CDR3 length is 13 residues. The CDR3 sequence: CASSPSGPGELFF. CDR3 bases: TGTGCCAGCAGCCCCAGTGGACCCGGGGAGCTGTTTTTT. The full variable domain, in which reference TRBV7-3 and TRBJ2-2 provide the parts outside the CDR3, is GAGVSQTPSNKVTEKGKYVELRCDPISGHTALYWYRQSLGQGPEFLIYFQGTGAADDSGLPNDRFFAVRPEGSVSTLKIQRTERGDSAVYLCASSPSGPGELFFGEGSRLTVL.

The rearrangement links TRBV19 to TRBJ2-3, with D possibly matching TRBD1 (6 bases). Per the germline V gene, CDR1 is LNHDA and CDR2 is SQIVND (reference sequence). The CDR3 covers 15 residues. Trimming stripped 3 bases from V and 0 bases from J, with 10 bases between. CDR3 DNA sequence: TGTGCCAGTAGTATGGTGGGGGCTAGCACAGATACGCAGTATTTT. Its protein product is CASSMVGASTDTQYF.

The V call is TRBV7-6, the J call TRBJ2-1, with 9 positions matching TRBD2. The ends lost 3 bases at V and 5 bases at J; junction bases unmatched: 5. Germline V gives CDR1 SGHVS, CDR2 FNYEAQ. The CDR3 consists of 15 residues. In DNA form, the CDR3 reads TGTGCCAGCAGCTTGTGGACTAGCGCGGACAATGAGCAGTTCTTC. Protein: CASSLWTSADNEQFF.

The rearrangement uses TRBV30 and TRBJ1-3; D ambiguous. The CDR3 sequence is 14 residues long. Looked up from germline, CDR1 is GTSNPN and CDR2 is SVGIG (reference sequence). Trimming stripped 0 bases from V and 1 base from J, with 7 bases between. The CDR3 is CAWSVVGSGNTIYF. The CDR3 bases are TGTGCCTGGAGTGTAGTAGGGTCTGGAAACACCATATATTTT.

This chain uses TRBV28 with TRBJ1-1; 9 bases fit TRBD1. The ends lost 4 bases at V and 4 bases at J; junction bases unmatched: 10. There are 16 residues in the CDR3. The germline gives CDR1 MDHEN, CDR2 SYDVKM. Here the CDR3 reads CASSYGDREVGTEAFF. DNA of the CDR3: TGTGCCAGCAGTTACGGGGACAGGGAGGTCGGCACTGAAGCTTTCTTT.

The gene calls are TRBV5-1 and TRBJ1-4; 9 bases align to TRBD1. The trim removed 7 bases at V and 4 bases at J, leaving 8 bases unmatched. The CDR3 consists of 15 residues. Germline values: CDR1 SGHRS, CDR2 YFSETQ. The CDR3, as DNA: TGCGCCAGCTGGTCACCGGGACAGGGTAATGAAAAACTGTTTTTT. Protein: CASWSPGQGNEKLFF.

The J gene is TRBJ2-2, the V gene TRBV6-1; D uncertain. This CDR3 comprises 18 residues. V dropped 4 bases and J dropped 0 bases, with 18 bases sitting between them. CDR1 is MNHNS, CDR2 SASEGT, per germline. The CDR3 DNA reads TGTGCCAGCAGTGCATCCATCGTCGGACGCTCGAACACCGGGGAGCTGTTTTTT. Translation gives CASSASIVGRSNTGELFF.

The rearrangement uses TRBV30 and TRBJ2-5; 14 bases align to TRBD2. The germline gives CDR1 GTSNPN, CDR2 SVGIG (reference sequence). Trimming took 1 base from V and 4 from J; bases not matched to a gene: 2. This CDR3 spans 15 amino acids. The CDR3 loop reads CAWSGTSGRRETQYF. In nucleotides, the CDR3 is TGTGCCTGGAGTGGGACTAGCGGGAGGCGAGAGACCCAGTACTTC.

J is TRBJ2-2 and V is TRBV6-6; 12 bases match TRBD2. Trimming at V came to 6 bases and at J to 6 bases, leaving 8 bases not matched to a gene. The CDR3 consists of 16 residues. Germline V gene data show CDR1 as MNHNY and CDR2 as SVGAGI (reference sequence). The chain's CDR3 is CASRALAGGAPGELFF. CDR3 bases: TGTGCCAGCAGGGCTCTAGCGGGAGGGGCACCCGGGGAGCTGTTTTTT.

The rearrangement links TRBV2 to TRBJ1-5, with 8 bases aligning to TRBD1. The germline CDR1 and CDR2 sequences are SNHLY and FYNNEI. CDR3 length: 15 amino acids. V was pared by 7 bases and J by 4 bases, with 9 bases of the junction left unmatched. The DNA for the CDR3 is TGTGCCAGCACTCCGGACAGGGTGTGGAATCAGCCCCAGCATTTT. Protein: CASTPDRVWNQPQHF.

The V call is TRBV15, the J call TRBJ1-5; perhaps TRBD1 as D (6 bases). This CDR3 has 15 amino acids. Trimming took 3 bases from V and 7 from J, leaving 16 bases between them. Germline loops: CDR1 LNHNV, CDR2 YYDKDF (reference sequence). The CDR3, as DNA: TGTGCCACCAGCAGTCCCCAGGGGATGGAACAGCCCCAGCATTTT. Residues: CATSSPQGMEQPQHF.